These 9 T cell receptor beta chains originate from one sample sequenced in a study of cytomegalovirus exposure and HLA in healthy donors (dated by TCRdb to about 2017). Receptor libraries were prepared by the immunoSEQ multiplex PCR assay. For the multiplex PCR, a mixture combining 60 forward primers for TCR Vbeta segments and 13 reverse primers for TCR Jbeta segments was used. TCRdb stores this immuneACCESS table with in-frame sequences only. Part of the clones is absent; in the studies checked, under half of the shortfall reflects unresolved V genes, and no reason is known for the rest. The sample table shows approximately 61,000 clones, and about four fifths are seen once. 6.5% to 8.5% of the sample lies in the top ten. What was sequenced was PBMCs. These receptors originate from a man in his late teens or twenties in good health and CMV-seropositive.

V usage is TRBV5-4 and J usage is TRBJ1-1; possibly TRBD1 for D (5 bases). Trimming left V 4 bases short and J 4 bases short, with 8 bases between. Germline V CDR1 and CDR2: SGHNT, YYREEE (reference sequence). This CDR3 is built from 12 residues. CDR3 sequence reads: CASSRQFTEAFF. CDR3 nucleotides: TGTGCCAGCAGCCGACAGTTCACTGAAGCTTTCTTT.

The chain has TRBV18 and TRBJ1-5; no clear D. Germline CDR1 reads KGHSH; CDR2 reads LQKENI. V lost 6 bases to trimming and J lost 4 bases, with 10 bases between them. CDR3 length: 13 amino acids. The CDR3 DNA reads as TGTGCCAGCTCCCCGGGAGCGAATCAGCCCCAGCATTTT. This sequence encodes CASSPGANQPQHF.

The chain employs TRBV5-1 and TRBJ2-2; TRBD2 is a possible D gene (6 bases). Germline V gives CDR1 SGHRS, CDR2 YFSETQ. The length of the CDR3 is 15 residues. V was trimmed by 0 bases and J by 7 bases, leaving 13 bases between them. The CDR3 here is CASSLAAGSHGELFF. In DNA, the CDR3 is TGCGCCAGCAGCTTGGCCGCGGGATCCCACGGGGAGCTGTTTTTT.

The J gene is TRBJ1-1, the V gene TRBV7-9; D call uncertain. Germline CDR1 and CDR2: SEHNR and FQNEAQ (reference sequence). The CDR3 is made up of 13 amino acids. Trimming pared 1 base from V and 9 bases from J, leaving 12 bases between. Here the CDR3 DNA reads TGTGCCAGCAGCTTAGAGACGGAGAAACAAGCTTTCTTT. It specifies CASSLETEKQAFF.

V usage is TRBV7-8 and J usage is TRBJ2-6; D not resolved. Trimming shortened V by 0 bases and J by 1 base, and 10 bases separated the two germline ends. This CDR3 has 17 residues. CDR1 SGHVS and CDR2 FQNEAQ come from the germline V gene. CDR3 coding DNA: TGTGCCAGCAGCTTAGCGTATTCCGGGTCTGGGGCCAACGTCCTGACTTTC. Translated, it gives CASSLAYSGSGANVLTF.

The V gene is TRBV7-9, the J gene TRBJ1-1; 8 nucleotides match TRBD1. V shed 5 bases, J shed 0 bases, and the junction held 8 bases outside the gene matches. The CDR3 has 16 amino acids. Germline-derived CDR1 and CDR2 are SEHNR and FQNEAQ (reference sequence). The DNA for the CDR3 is TGTGCCAGCAGCGCCAACAGGGGGGGACTGAACACTGAAGCTTTCTTT. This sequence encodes CASSANRGGLNTEAFF. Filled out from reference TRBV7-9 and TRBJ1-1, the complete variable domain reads DTGVSQNPRHKITKRGQNVTFRCDPISEHNRLYWYRQTLGQGPEFLTYFQNEAQLEKSRLLSDRFSAERPKGSFSTLEIQRTEQGDSAMYLCASSANRGGLNTEAFFGQGTRLTVV.

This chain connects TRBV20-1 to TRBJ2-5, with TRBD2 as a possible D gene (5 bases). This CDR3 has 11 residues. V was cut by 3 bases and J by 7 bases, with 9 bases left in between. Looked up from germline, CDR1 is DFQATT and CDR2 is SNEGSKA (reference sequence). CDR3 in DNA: TGCAGTGCTAGCCTAGAGGGGACCCAGTACTTC. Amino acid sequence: CSASLEGTQYF.

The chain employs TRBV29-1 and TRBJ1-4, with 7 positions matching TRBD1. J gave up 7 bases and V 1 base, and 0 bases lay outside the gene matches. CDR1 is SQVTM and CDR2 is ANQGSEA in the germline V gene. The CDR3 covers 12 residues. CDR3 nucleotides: TGCAGCGTTGAAGGACAGGGTGAAAAACTGTTTTTT. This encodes CSVEGQGEKLFF.

CDR3 in amino acids: CASSSSLDTQYF. The CDR3 nucleotides read TGTGCCAGCAGCTCTAGCTTAGATACGCAGTATTTT. The rearrangement uses TRBV6-5 and TRBJ2-3; possible D gene TRBD2, 5 bases. The CDR3 extends over 12 amino acids. The V gene's germline CDR1 is MNHEY and CDR2 SVGAGI. V lost 6 bases, J lost 5 bases, and 9 bases lay in between.